A single sample is the source of the 30 T cell receptor beta chains below, sequenced in a study of beta chain features in type 1 diabetes. General study points: Across all four CD4+ subsets, people with type 1 diabetes showed modestly shorter TCRB CDR3s.

Antigens of these TCRs are unknown. All of the isolated RNA was reverse transcribed, so expressed TCRB transcripts were sequenced. This table comes from immunoSEQ multiplex PCR, and its TCRdb copy is limited to in-frame clones, with some not included. The table has under 300,000 clones, about 15% seen once. Sequenced material: naive CD4+ T cells from blood. These receptors were obtained from a man aged 25-40 years with type 1 diabetes.

A few counts support this clone. J is TRBJ2-5 and V is TRBV7-9, with D maybe TRBD1 (6 bases). The V gene lost 1 base and the J gene lost 5 bases, with 14 bases spanning the gap. CDR1 SEHNR and CDR2 FQNEAQ come from the germline V gene (reference sequence). The CDR3 sequence is 15 residues long. The CDR3 nucleotides read TGTGCCAGCAGCTTAGTTCCAGGGGACGGGGAGACCCAGTACTTC. This gives the protein CASSLVPGDGETQYF.

The sample holds a few counts of this clone. The rearrangement joins TRBV30 to TRBJ2-3; maybe TRBD1 (6 bases). The CDR3 extends over 13 amino acids. Trimming stripped 0 bases from V and 4 bases from J, with 8 bases between. Germline CDR1 and CDR2: GTSNPN and SVGIG (reference sequence). DNA of the CDR3: TGTGCCTGGAGTGTGAGGGGGTCAGATACGCAGTATTTT. Amino acids: CAWSVRGSDTQYF.

This rearrangement joins TRBV27 to TRBJ2-5; D unresolved. Deletions cut 7 bases from V and 3 bases from J, with 6 bases between. Per the germline V gene, CDR1 is MNHEY and CDR2 is SMNVEV (reference sequence). The CDR3 runs to 11 residues. CDR3 residues: CASMAEETQYF. The CDR3 DNA follows: TGTGCCAGCATGGCCGAAGAGACCCAGTACTTC.

Details on this clone: This CDR3 is also generated by other DNA sequences in the sample. The chain is built from TRBV18 and TRBJ1-1; no firm D call. V gave up 3 bases and J gave up 1 base, with 6 bases separating them. The CDR3 runs to 13 residues. Looked up from germline, CDR1 is KGHSH and CDR2 is LQKENI. CDR3 in amino acids: CASSPTGNTEAFF. CDR3 sequence (DNA): TGTGCCAGCTCACCGACGGGGAACACTGAAGCTTTCTTT.

This clone appeared a few times. The genes are TRBV30 and TRBJ1-1; D perhaps matches TRBD1 (5 bases). Germline V CDR1 and CDR2: GTSNPN, SVGIG (reference sequence). The CDR3 covers 11 residues. Trimming stripped 0 bases from V and 11 bases from J, with 10 bases between. In DNA form, the CDR3 reads TGTGCCTGGAGTGTACAGGACCGGGCTTTCTTT. Encoded protein: CAWSVQDRAFF.

V gene TRBV7-2 combines with J gene TRBJ2-1; possibly TRBD1 for D (5 bases). V lost 4 bases and J lost 0, with 22 bases in between. Germline V gives CDR1 SGHTA, CDR2 FQGNSA. The CDR3 length is 19 residues. In DNA form, the CDR3 reads TGTGCCAGCAGCTCCCAGGGTGGGATGGCCCCTTCCTCCTACAATGAGCAGTTCTTC. Protein product: CASSSQGGMAPSSYNEQFF.

This clone was counted only a few times. CDR3 sequence reads: CSVLTPNYGYTF. The CDR3 DNA sequence: TGCAGCGTTTTGACACCGAACTATGGCTACACCTTC. The chain has TRBV29-1 and TRBJ1-2, with D hard to call. The CDR3 runs 12 residues. Germline CDR1 reads SQVTM; CDR2 reads ANQGSEA. The ends were cut back, 5 bases at V and 2 bases at J, with 9 bases in the middle.

The V gene is TRBV7-9, the J gene TRBJ1-1; D is unresolved. The CDR3 is made up of 13 amino acids. V lost 3 bases, J lost 4 bases, and 9 bases lay in between. Germline V gene lookup returns CDR1 SEHNR and CDR2 FQNEAQ (reference sequence). CDR3 DNA: TGTGCCAGCAGCTTGGAGGATCTCACTGAAGCTTTCTTT. Residues: CASSLEDLTEAFF.

The rearrangement joins TRBV9 to TRBJ2-3; D is perhaps TRBD2 (6 bases). From germline, CDR1 is SGDLS and CDR2 YYNGEE. The CDR3 runs 15 residues. Trimming took 6 bases from V and 4 from J, leaving 18 bases between them. The chain's CDR3 is CASTLGVAAADTQYF. The CDR3, as DNA: TGTGCCAGCACCCTCGGGGTAGCGGCGGCAGATACGCAGTATTTT.

This clone was counted between two and nine times. Here the CDR3 reads CASSSDRGANVLTF. In DNA, the CDR3 is TGTGCCAGCAGTTCGGACAGGGGGGCCAACGTCCTGACTTTC. This chain uses TRBV2 with TRBJ2-6, with TRBD1 identical over 7 bases. The CDR3 is 14 amino acids. In germline, CDR1 is SNHLY, CDR2 FYNNEI. J lost 4 bases, V lost 5 bases, and 2 bases had no gene match.

V and J are TRBV9 and TRBJ1-2; D gene uncertain. The CDR3 consists of 14 residues. CDR1 is SGDLS, CDR2 YYNGEE, per germline. The V end was cut by 0 bases, the J end by 5 bases, with 11 bases between. The CDR3 bases are TGTGCCAGCAGCGTAGGAGATTTACGGTATGGCTACACCTTC. This codes for CASSVGDLRYGYTF.

V gene TRBV29-1 combines with J gene TRBJ1-5; no reliable D call. Germline CDR1 is SQVTM and CDR2 is ANQGSEA. The CDR3 contains 12 residues. The V end was cut by 5 bases, the J end by 4 bases, with 9 bases between. The CDR3 region has the DNA TGCAGCGTTAGCAATAGTAATCAGCCCCAGCATTTT. It yields the protein CSVSNSNQPQHF.

The chain employs TRBV7-2 and TRBJ1-5; D gene ambiguous. This CDR3 has 12 residues. Deletions cut 5 bases from V and 7 bases from J, with 9 bases between. Germline CDR1 and CDR2: SGHTA and FQGNSA. In DNA form, the CDR3 reads TGTGCCAGCAGCGTCGGAGCACAGCCCCAGCATTTT. As protein: CASSVGAQPQHF.

This clone was seen a handful of times. This chain uses TRBV18 with TRBJ2-1; D ambiguous. V dropped 1 base and J dropped 0 bases, with 4 bases sitting between them. Per the germline V gene, CDR1 is KGHSH and CDR2 is LQKENI. The CDR3 extends over 14 amino acids. CDR3 residues: CASSPQSSYNEQFF. CDR3 nucleotides: TGTGCCAGCTCACCACAGAGCTCCTACAATGAGCAGTTCTTC.

V gene TRBV29-1 combines with J gene TRBJ1-5; D perhaps matches TRBD1 (5 bases). Germline V gene sequence: CDR1 SQVTM, CDR2 ANQGSEA. CDR3 size: 12 residues. The V end was cut by 7 bases, the J end by 0 bases, with 7 bases between. The CDR3 bases are TGCAGCGCCAGGGATAGCAATCAGCCCCAGCATTTT. Translation: CSARDSNQPQHF.

This sequence joins TRBV30 and TRBJ2-7; 7 positions match TRBD1. Germline V lookup: CDR1 GTSNPN, CDR2 SVGIG (reference sequence). The length of the CDR3 is 12 residues. V lost 3 bases to trimming and J lost 6 bases; unmatched junction nucleotides: 5. The CDR3 is CAWRGTELEQYF. The CDR3, as DNA: TGTGCCTGGAGGGGGACAGAGCTCGAGCAGTACTTC.

The rearrangement links TRBV6-5 to TRBJ1-2; 8 bases match TRBD1. CDR3 length equals 13 residues. The V gene's germline CDR1 is MNHEY and CDR2 SVGAGI. V lost 6 bases, J lost 8 bases, and 8 bases stayed unmatched. The CDR3 region is CASSRGQEEGYTF. DNA of the CDR3: TGTGCCAGCAGCCGGGGACAGGAAGAAGGCTACACCTTC.

The J gene is TRBJ1-4, the V gene TRBV2; D ambiguous. The CDR3 has 15 residues. Germline V gene sequence: CDR1 SNHLY, CDR2 FYNNEI. Trimming pared 5 bases from V and 1 base from J, leaving 11 bases between. This CDR3 reads CASSPFGGTNEKLFF. The CDR3 coding sequence is TGTGCCAGCAGTCCTTTCGGAGGAACTAATGAAAAACTGTTTTTT. Complete variable domain (other parts from reference TRBV2 and TRBJ1-4): EPEVTQTPSHQVTQMGQEVILRCVPISNHLYFYWYRQILGQKVEFLVSFYNNEISEKSEIFDDQFSVERPDGSNFTLKIRSTKLEDSAMYFCASSPFGGTNEKLFFGSGTQLSVL.

V gene TRBV7-9 combines with J gene TRBJ1-2, with TRBD1 identical over 7 bases. Trimming at V came to 1 base and at J to 1 base, leaving 3 bases not matched to a gene. CDR1 and CDR2 from the germline V gene are SEHNR and FQNEAQ (reference sequence). This CDR3 region has 15 residues. CDR3 sequence: CASSLGNRGNYGYTF. The DNA for the CDR3 is TGTGCCAGCAGCTTAGGAAACAGGGGTAACTATGGCTACACCTTC.

The V call is TRBV29-1, the J call TRBJ1-5, with 9 bases that match TRBD1. J lost 7 bases, V lost 6 bases, and 13 bases had no gene match. This CDR3 comprises 15 residues. Germline values: CDR1 SQVTM, CDR2 ANQGSEA. This CDR3 reads CSVIVQGAGGQPQHF. CDR3 DNA: TGCAGCGTAATCGTACAGGGGGCAGGGGGCCAGCCCCAGCATTTT.

The chain links TRBV6-5 to TRBJ1-1; TRBD1 matches at 9 bases. The CDR3 runs to 15 residues. Germline V gives CDR1 MNHEY, CDR2 SVGAGI. The J segment lost 6 bases and the V segment lost 6 bases, leaving 11 bases of the junction unmatched. The CDR3 is CASSPRGQGGPEAFF. In nucleotides, the CDR3 is TGTGCCAGCAGCCCCAGGGGACAGGGCGGTCCTGAAGCTTTCTTT.

This chain joins TRBV18 and TRBJ2-3, with D perhaps matching TRBD1 (6 bases). The CDR3 is 14 residues long. V was clipped by 2 bases and J by 3 bases, with 9 bases between them. Germline-derived CDR1 and CDR2 are KGHSH and LQKENI. The CDR3 DNA follows: TGTGCCAGCTCACCAGGGGGCAAGACAGATACGCAGTATTTT. Encoded protein: CASSPGGKTDTQYF.

The V and J genes are TRBV18 and TRBJ2-7, with 9 bases aligning to TRBD1. The V gene's germline CDR1 is KGHSH and CDR2 LQKENI. Trimming took 0 bases from V and 6 from J; bases not matched to a gene: 6. The CDR3 sequence is 15 residues long. CDR3 bases: TGTGCCAGCTCACCACCGGGACAGGGTGGATTCGAGCAGTACTTC. It encodes CASSPPGQGGFEQYF.

The chain joins TRBV4-2 to TRBJ2-7; 9 nucleotides line up with TRBD1. The CDR3 is 15 residues long. Germline V gene sequence: CDR1 LGHNA, CDR2 YNFKEQ. V lost 2 bases, J lost 3 bases, and 5 bases stayed unmatched. CDR3 region: CASSQPGTGYYEQYF. The CDR3 DNA sequence: TGTGCCAGCAGCCAACCCGGGACAGGGTACTACGAGCAGTACTTC.

V is TRBV19 and J is TRBJ2-7, with TRBD1 identical over 9 bases. The CDR3 length is 16 residues. The J segment lost 6 bases and the V segment lost 5 bases, leaving 14 bases of the junction unmatched. Germline V gene data show CDR1 as LNHDA and CDR2 as SQIVND (reference sequence). CDR3 in amino acids: CASSPWPGQGSPEQYF. The CDR3 region has the DNA TGTGCCAGTAGTCCATGGCCGGGACAGGGTAGTCCCGAGCAGTACTTC.

This clone was recorded a few times. The chain is built from TRBV30 and TRBJ2-7; tentative D call: TRBD1 (6 bases). The V and J ends lost 8 bases and 0 bases respectively, with 11 bases between them. The CDR3 is 12 residues long. Germline V lookup: CDR1 GTSNPN, CDR2 SVGIG (reference sequence). The CDR3 reads CAGRDNSYEQYF. Written as DNA, the CDR3 is TGTGCCGGAAGGGACAACTCCTACGAGCAGTACTTC.

V gene TRBV2 combines with J gene TRBJ2-4, with a possible D match to TRBD2 (6 bases). The CDR3 totals 14 residues. The germline V gene encodes CDR1 SNHLY and CDR2 FYNNEI. The V gene lost 2 bases and the J gene lost 7 bases, with 12 bases spanning the gap. CDR3 amino acids: CASSEPQGGNIQYF. The DNA for the CDR3 is TGTGCCAGCAGTGAACCCCAGGGAGGTAACATTCAGTACTTC.

The chain is built from TRBV15 and TRBJ2-7, with 7 bases that match TRBD1. V lost 3 bases and J lost 1; bases outside the gene matches: 12. CDR1 and CDR2 from the germline V gene are LNHNV and YYDKDF (reference sequence). The CDR3 totals 17 residues. The CDR3 sequence is CATSRDPWWTGSYEQYF. In DNA form, the CDR3 reads TGTGCCACCAGCAGGGATCCTTGGTGGACAGGTTCCTACGAGCAGTACTTC. The full variable domain, completed using reference TRBV15 and TRBJ2-7, is DAMVIQNPRYQVTQFGKPVTLSCSQTLNHNVMYWYQQKSSQAPKLLFHYYDKDFNNEADTPDNFQSRRPNTSFCFLDIRSPGLGDTAMYLCATSRDPWWTGSYEQYFGPGTRLTVT.

The chain links TRBV18 to TRBJ2-5; D may be TRBD1 (6 bases). This CDR3 region has 14 residues. Trimming shortened V by 4 bases and J by 5 bases, and 14 bases separated the two germline ends. CDR1 and CDR2 from the germline V gene are KGHSH and LQKENI. The chain's CDR3 is CASSHAGASETQYF. CDR3 in DNA: TGTGCCAGCTCACATGCAGGGGCGTCGGAGACCCAGTACTTC.

This clone was found a few times. The chain joins TRBV18 to TRBJ2-1, with TRBD1 identical over 11 bases. J was trimmed by 8 bases and V by 3 bases; bases with no gene match: 3. CDR1 KGHSH and CDR2 LQKENI come from the germline V gene. The CDR3 has 14 residues. The CDR3 here is CASSPGTGGHEQFF. The CDR3 region has the DNA TGTGCCAGCTCACCCGGGACAGGGGGGCATGAGCAGTTCTTC.